The 27 T cell receptor beta chains presented below share a single source sample, sequenced in a study of a mutant IDH1 vaccine in newly diagnosed glioma. Measured with immunoSEQ multiplex PCR; TCRdb has only the in-frame clones, and not every one. In the table there are around 80,000 clones, roughly 85% of which are singletons. Their cognate antigens are unknown. Time point in this sample: week 23, last vaccination. Every single dose of the vaccine, 300 ug of mutant IDH1 20-mer peptide, came with topical imiquimod. Sequenced material: PBMCs, taken from a glioma patient whose treatment included an IDH1 peptide vaccine. These receptors came from a woman aged 45-59 years with glioma.

The J gene is TRBJ2-2, the V gene TRBV6-5; D gene unclear. Germline V gene sequence: CDR1 MNHEY, CDR2 SVGAGI. V lost 7 bases and J 7 bases, leaving 7 bases between the germline ends. This CDR3 contains 11 residues. The CDR3 loop reads CASIWGGELFF. CDR3 nucleotide sequence: TGTGCCAGCATCTGGGGCGGGGAGCTGTTTTTT.

The chain has TRBV19 and TRBJ2-7; D tentatively reads TRBD1 or TRBD2 (5 bases each). The CDR3 contains 16 residues. The V end lost 0 bases, the J end lost 3 bases, and 15 bases lay between the germline ends. Germline V gene data show CDR1 as LNHDA and CDR2 as SQIVND (reference sequence). Written as DNA, the CDR3 is TGTGCCAGTAGTATAGATCGCTTGCAGGGACGCTACGAGCAGTACTTC. As protein: CASSIDRLQGRYEQYF.

The gene calls are TRBV11-2 and TRBJ1-1; unclear D gene. The CDR3 has 13 amino acids. The V gene's germline CDR1 is SGHAT and CDR2 FQNNGV. Trimming left V 1 base short and J 5 bases short, with 8 bases between. CDR3 residues: CASSLGWRTEAFF. In DNA, the CDR3 is TGTGCCAGCAGCTTAGGTTGGCGGACTGAAGCTTTCTTT.

This clone has just a few counts. This chain uses TRBV7-9 with TRBJ2-1; perhaps TRBD2 as D (6 bases). The length of the CDR3 is 17 residues. Germline V CDR1 and CDR2: SEHNR, FQNEAQ (reference sequence). V lost 0 bases and J lost 6, with 18 bases in between. DNA for the CDR3: TGTGCCAGCAGCTTAGCGCCCGGGGAGGTCCCGCCCAATGAGCAGTTCTTC. Encoded protein: CASSLAPGEVPPNEQFF.

The CDR3 protein is CASSDDRGLLGTQYF. The CDR3 DNA is TGCGCCAGCAGCGACGACAGAGGCTTATTGGGGACCCAGTACTTC. The chain links TRBV5-1 to TRBJ2-5; D possibly corresponds to TRBD1 (5 bases). This CDR3 region has 15 residues. Germline CDR1 reads SGHRS; CDR2 reads YFSETQ. Trimming took 4 bases from V and 7 from J, leaving 20 bases between them. Filled out from reference TRBV5-1 and TRBJ2-5, the complete variable domain reads KAGVTQTPRYLIKTRGQQVTLSCSPISGHRSVSWYQQTPGQGLQFLFEYFSETQRNKGNFPGRFSGRQFSNSRSEMNVSTLELGDSALYLCASSDDRGLLGTQYFGPGTRLLVL.

The chain carries TRBV7-8 and TRBJ2-5; the match to TRBD1 covers 9 bases. The V gene's germline CDR1 is SGHVS and CDR2 FQNEAQ. The CDR3 totals 16 residues. The junction had 11 bases not matched to a gene; V was cut back by 5 bases and J by 4 bases. CDR3 amino acids: CASSTRGTGFAETQYF. DNA for the CDR3: TGTGCCAGCAGCACTCGCGGGACAGGGTTCGCAGAGACCCAGTACTTC.

This clone was recorded a few times. The sample holds other DNA sequences that translate to the same CDR3. The rearrangement links TRBV7-9 to TRBJ2-7; 10 nucleotides agree with TRBD2. This CDR3 spans 15 amino acids. After removal of 1 base from V and 0 bases from J, the junction contained 0 bases not matched to a gene. Looked up from germline, CDR1 is SEHNR and CDR2 is FQNEAQ (reference sequence). The CDR3 here is CASSLGTSGSYEQYF. DNA for the CDR3: TGTGCCAGCAGCTTAGGGACTAGCGGCTCCTACGAGCAGTACTTC.

The CDR3, as DNA: TGTGCCAGCAGCCCACATCCGACAGAAGGTAATGAAAAACTGTTTTTT. This sequence encodes CASSPHPTEGNEKLFF. The chain couples TRBV9 to TRBJ1-4, with D tentatively TRBD1 (5 bases). Trimming shortened V by 4 bases and J by 4 bases, and 17 bases separated the two germline ends. Germline V gene data show CDR1 as SGDLS and CDR2 as YYNGEE. The CDR3 runs to 16 residues.

CDR3 coding DNA: TGTGCCAGCAGCCGAAGTGCCCCCGAAGCTTTCTTT. Protein sequence: CASSRSAPEAFF. The chain links TRBV2 to TRBJ1-1; D is unclear. Trimming pared 6 bases from V and 8 bases from J, leaving 13 bases between. The CDR3 runs to 12 residues. CDR1 and CDR2 from the germline V gene are SNHLY and FYNNEI. The full variable domain, its missing parts supplied by reference TRBV2 and TRBJ1-1, is EPEVTQTPSHQVTQMGQEVILRCVPISNHLYFYWYRQILGQKVEFLVSFYNNEISEKSEIFDDQFSVERPDGSNFTLKIRSTKLEDSAMYFCASSRSAPEAFFGQGTRLTVV.

The genes are TRBV6-5 and TRBJ1-5; D is unclear. V gave up 0 bases and J gave up 10 bases, with 7 bases separating them. The germline CDR1 and CDR2 sequences are MNHEY and SVGAGI. The length of the CDR3 is 12 residues. In DNA form, the CDR3 reads TGTGCCAGCAGTTACTCGGCGGGTCCCCAGCATTTT. Its protein is CASSYSAGPQHF.

The chain recombines TRBV27 with TRBJ2-6; D call uncertain. Trimming cost V 6 bases and J 0 bases, with 9 bases left between them. The CDR3 is 15 amino acids. Germline V CDR1 and CDR2: MNHEY, SMNVEV (reference sequence). The CDR3 spells CASSPRHSGANVLTF. The CDR3 DNA follows: TGTGCCAGCAGCCCTAGGCACTCTGGGGCCAACGTCCTGACTTTC.

The CDR3 bases are TGCGCCAGCAGCCAAGGGACTGGCACAGATACGCAGTATTTT. Translation gives CASSQGTGTDTQYF. V is TRBV4-1 and J is TRBJ2-3; D is perhaps TRBD2 (5 bases). Per the germline V gene, CDR1 is MGHRA and CDR2 is YSYEKL. V was trimmed by 1 base and J by 1 base, leaving 6 bases between them. CDR3 size: 14 residues.

This clone appeared a few times. V is TRBV5-1 and J is TRBJ2-3; D not resolved. Between the trimmed V and J ends, which lost 0 bases and 0 bases, there was a span of 14 bases. The CDR3 has 17 residues. Germline assignment: CDR1 SGHRS and CDR2 YFSETQ. The CDR3 sequence: CASSLVTYYRSTDTQYF. The DNA of the CDR3 is TGCGCCAGCAGCTTGGTGACGTACTATCGTAGCACAGATACGCAGTATTTT.

This chain connects TRBV5-1 to TRBJ2-3; D remains ambiguous. Between the trimmed V and J ends, which lost 4 bases and 4 bases, there was a span of 7 bases. CDR3 length: 12 amino acids. Germline-derived CDR1 and CDR2 are SGHRS and YFSETQ. The CDR3 DNA is TGCGCCAGCAGCCTCAATTCAGATACGCAGTATTTT. This gives the protein CASSLNSDTQYF.

The chain links TRBV2 to TRBJ2-3; 8 positions agree with TRBD1. This CDR3 has 15 residues. Germline trimming cut 2 bases from V and 11 bases from J; bases unmatched to any gene: 12. CDR1 and CDR2 (germline): SNHLY, FYNNEI. The CDR3 DNA reads TGTGCCAGCAGTGAACCCAGGGGGCAATGGTACGGGCAGTATTTT. It encodes CASSEPRGQWYGQYF.

The J gene is TRBJ2-7, the V gene TRBV9; 7 nucleotides line up with TRBD2. The CDR3 has 13 amino acids. Germline-derived CDR1 and CDR2 are SGDLS and YYNGEE. Trimming at V came to 5 bases and at J to 4 bases, leaving 6 bases not matched to a gene. The CDR3 loop reads CASSRTSSYEQYF. Here the CDR3 DNA reads TGTGCCAGCAGTCGGACTAGTTCTTACGAGCAGTACTTC.

Here the CDR3 reads CASSSSGISYEQYF. The CDR3 nucleotides read TGTGCCAGCAGCTCGTCCGGGATCTCCTACGAGCAGTACTTC. This chain connects TRBV11-2 to TRBJ2-5; perhaps TRBD2 as D (5 bases). Judging by the DNA end, TRBJ2-7 fits better; the J call may be wrong. CDR1 is SGHAT, CDR2 FQNNGV, per germline. The length of the CDR3 is 14 residues.

V usage is TRBV7-3 and J usage is TRBJ1-1; unclear D gene. This CDR3 has 13 amino acids. The germline V and J ends were trimmed by 0 bases and 4 bases, with 6 bases remaining between them. Germline V CDR1 and CDR2: SGHTA, FQGTGA. CDR3 in DNA: TGTGCCAGCAGCTTAACAGAGGTCACTGAAGCTTTCTTT. Translating it yields CASSLTEVTEAFF.

This chain connects TRBV5-4 to TRBJ1-2, with 11 bases aligning to TRBD1. Germline V gene data show CDR1 as SGHNT and CDR2 as YYREEE (reference sequence). This CDR3 spans 17 amino acids. Trimming removed 4 bases from V and 0 bases from J; junction bases left unmatched: 8. In DNA, the CDR3 is TGTGCCAGCAGCCCAGGGACAGGGGGGCAAGCTAACTATGGCTACACCTTC. Translated, it gives CASSPGTGGQANYGYTF.

V gene TRBV6-1 combines with J gene TRBJ1-1; a weak D match, TRBD1 (5 bases). V lost 2 bases to trimming and J lost 12 bases, with 16 bases between them. The CDR3 runs 13 residues. Germline CDR1 is MNHNS and CDR2 is SASEGT. CDR3 bases: TGTGCCAGCAGTGAACAGGGAACTACCTTCCCTTTCTTT. This codes for CASSEQGTTFPFF.

The chain uses TRBV7-2 and TRBJ2-1, with 7 bases lining up with TRBD1. V was pared by 5 bases and J by 6 bases, with 1 base of the junction left unmatched. Germline V gives CDR1 SGHTA, CDR2 FQGNSA. The CDR3 is 12 amino acids. DNA for the CDR3: TGTGCCAGCAGCACAGGGGCCAATGAGCAGTTCTTC. It is translated as CASSTGANEQFF.

The chain employs TRBV9 and TRBJ2-7; D may be TRBD2 (5 bases). The V gene's germline CDR1 is SGDLS and CDR2 YYNGEE. V was trimmed by 0 bases and J by 0 bases, leaving 7 bases between them. The CDR3 sequence is 14 residues long. The CDR3 loop reads CASSVGRASYEQYF. The CDR3, as DNA: TGTGCCAGCAGCGTAGGGCGGGCCTCCTACGAGCAGTACTTC.

With respect to this clone: A read error may account for a junction end that differs from germline. The rearrangement links TRBV7-2 to TRBJ2-2, with TRBD1 identical over 8 bases. From germline, CDR1 is SGHTA and CDR2 FQGNSA. The CDR3 has 14 amino acids. The CDR3 DNA is TGTGCCGGCAGCGTCACACAGGGGGCCGGGGAGCTGTTTTTT. The encoded protein is CAGSVTQGAGELFF.

The genes are TRBV5-4 and TRBJ2-2; TRBD2 matches 8 bases. This CDR3 has 17 residues. Trimming took 4 bases from V and 0 from J; bases not matched to a gene: 8. Looked up from germline, CDR1 is SGHNT and CDR2 is YYREEE (reference sequence). CDR3 loop: CASSRIPAGANTGELFF. The CDR3 DNA sequence: TGTGCCAGCAGCCGAATTCCAGCGGGAGCGAACACCGGGGAGCTGTTTTTT.

This clone was found once. V usage is TRBV6-1 and J usage is TRBJ2-7, with D uncertain. Germline lookup yields CDR1 MNHNS and CDR2 SASEGT. V lost 7 bases to trimming and J lost 4 bases, with 14 bases between them. The CDR3 is made up of 13 amino acids. CDR3 DNA: TGTGCCAGCAACCCTACCGGGTTATACGAGCAGTACTTC. Protein product: CASNPTGLYEQYF.

This clone was found once. The chain couples TRBV6-6 to TRBJ2-2, with 9 nucleotides matching TRBD2. Germline CDR1 reads MNHNY; CDR2 reads SVGAGI (reference sequence). After removal of 5 bases from V and 10 bases from J, the junction contained 8 bases not matched to a gene. CDR3 length: 14 residues. The DNA of the CDR3 is TGTGCCAGCAGTGTAGCGGGAGCGAGTGTGGAGCTGTTTTTT. Its translation is CASSVAGASVELFF.

The V gene is TRBV20-1, the J gene TRBJ2-5; D call uncertain. Looked up from germline, CDR1 is DFQATT and CDR2 is SNEGSKA (reference sequence). This CDR3 is 10 amino acids long. Trimming shortened V by 5 bases and J by 2 bases, and 3 bases separated the two germline ends. DNA of the CDR3: TGCAGTGCTCTACAAGAGACCCAGTACTTC. It yields the protein CSALQETQYF.